The 12 T cell receptor beta chains in this list originate from one sample, sequenced in a study of blood T cell repertoires in COVID-19. Data came from immunoSEQ multiplex PCR; TCRdb stores just in-frame clones and leaves some out. Here the sample spans approximately 380,000 clones, approximately 93% being singletons. The specimen sequenced was PBMCs or T cells enriched from blood (not recorded which). The receptors come from a woman aged 40-49 years who had been exposed to COVID-19.

The rearrangement joins TRBV5-4 to TRBJ1-1; 8 bases align to TRBD1. This CDR3 has 15 amino acids. The V segment lost 0 bases and the J segment 2 bases; nucleotides outside the gene matches: 3. Germline V CDR1 and CDR2: SGHNT, YYREEE (reference sequence). CDR3 region: CASSLAAGGNTEAFF. The CDR3, as DNA: TGTGCCAGCAGCTTGGCGGCAGGGGGCAACACTGAAGCTTTCTTT.

This chain connects TRBV14 to TRBJ1-2; tentatively, D is TRBD1 (6 bases). Trimming took 1 base from V and 8 from J, leaving 11 bases between them. Germline V CDR1 and CDR2: SGHDN, FVKESK. The CDR3 runs 13 residues. The CDR3 DNA reads as TGTGCCAGCAGCCAAGGACGGACAGTGGGCTACACCTTC. Amino acids: CASSQGRTVGYTF.

This clone was detected a few times. This chain connects TRBV29-1 to TRBJ1-1; D is unresolved. The CDR3 extends over 12 amino acids. Between the trimmed V and J ends, which lost 3 bases and 2 bases, there was a span of 7 bases. Germline V lookup: CDR1 SQVTM, CDR2 ANQGSEA. CDR3 coding DNA: TGCAGCGTTGAGGCCTTTAACACTGAAGCTTTCTTT. This translates into CSVEAFNTEAFF.

The genes are TRBV7-6 and TRBJ1-6; unclear D gene. In germline, CDR1 is SGHVS, CDR2 FNYEAQ. The CDR3 consists of 14 residues. V dropped 1 base and J dropped 9 bases, with 10 bases sitting between them. CDR3 coding DNA: TGTGCCAGCAGCTTAGAATTAACCGGTTCACCCCTCCACTTT. This encodes CASSLELTGSPLHF.

V gene TRBV6-4 combines with J gene TRBJ1-1, with D uncertain. With 6 bases removed from V and 4 bases from J, the gap between germline ends came to 18 bases. CDR3 size: 15 residues. CDR1 is MRHNA, CDR2 SNTAGT, per germline. DNA of the CDR3: TGTGCCAGCAGCTCGGGAAACTCCGGCGGCACTGAAGCTTTCTTT. Residues: CASSSGNSGGTEAFF.

CDR3 sequence: CASSPVRSGSRQETQYF. The CDR3 DNA is TGTGCCAGCAGTCCGGTAAGGAGCGGGAGTCGGCAAGAGACCCAGTACTTC. V usage is TRBV6-2 or TRBV6-3 and J usage is TRBJ2-5; 8 bases agree with TRBD2. Germline loops: CDR1 MNHEY, CDR2 SVGEGT. CDR3 length equals 17 residues. Unmatched junction bases numbered 13, after V lost 5 bases and J lost 2 bases.

This clone came up once. The chain joins TRBV12-5 to TRBJ1-5; D is uncertain. The germline V gene encodes CDR1 LGHNT and CDR2 FRNRAP. The V end was cut by 0 bases, the J end by 9 bases, with 6 bases between. The CDR3 has 12 residues. The CDR3 DNA reads as TGTGCTAGTGGTTTGGTACTGTCGCCCCAGCATTTT. Translation: CASGLVLSPQHF.

V gene TRBV29-1 combines with J gene TRBJ1-2, with 11 nucleotides matching TRBD1. The CDR3 totals 13 residues. Unmatched junction bases numbered 6, after V lost 5 bases and J lost 7 bases. Looked up from germline, CDR1 is SQVTM and CDR2 is ANQGSEA. The CDR3 protein is CSVPDRGLGGYTF. CDR3 coding DNA: TGCAGCGTTCCGGACAGGGGGCTGGGTGGCTACACCTTC. Together with reference TRBV29-1 and TRBJ1-2, the CDR3 gives the full variable domain: SAVISQKPSRDICQRGTSLTIQCQVDSQVTMMFWYRQQPGQSLTLIATANQGSEATYESGFVIDKFPISRPNLTFSTLTVSNMSPEDSSIYLCSVPDRGLGGYTFGSGTRLTVV.

The rearrangement uses TRBV6-5 and TRBJ2-7, with 9 bases that match TRBD1. The CDR3 has 15 residues. V shed 6 bases and J 0 bases; nucleotides not matched to a gene: 6. Germline CDR1 is MNHEY and CDR2 is SVGAGI. DNA for the CDR3: TGTGCCAGCAGCCCCGGGACAGGGAGCTCCTACGAGCAGTACTTC. It encodes CASSPGTGSSYEQYF.

This CDR3 reads CASSLRPGRYGYTF. In DNA, the CDR3 is TGTGCCAGCAGCTTGCGCCCAGGGAGGTATGGCTACACCTTC. The chain recombines TRBV5-5 with TRBJ1-2; possibly TRBD1 for D (5 bases). V lost 1 base and J lost 5, with 12 bases in between. Looked up from germline, CDR1 is SGHKS and CDR2 is YYEKEE (reference sequence). The CDR3 totals 14 residues.

This clone was found once. The chain employs TRBV5-1 and TRBJ2-1; TRBD2 matches 14 bases. The CDR3 totals 16 residues. V was clipped by 2 bases and J by 6 bases; unmatched bases: 4. Germline-derived CDR1 and CDR2 are SGHRS and YFSETQ. CDR3 residues: CASSLIGTSGSNEQFF. CDR3 nucleotides: TGCGCCAGCAGCTTAATCGGGACTAGCGGGAGCAATGAGCAGTTCTTC.

This clone was seen only once. This chain connects TRBV19 to TRBJ2-2, with D perhaps TRBD1 (5 bases). Trimming removed 4 bases at V and 5 bases at J, with 11 bases between. The CDR3 totals 14 residues. Germline V CDR1 and CDR2: LNHDA, SQIVND (reference sequence). The CDR3, as DNA: TGTGCCAGTAGTACCCCCAGGGCGACCGGGGAGCTGTTTTTT. This sequence encodes CASSTPRATGELFF.